These T cell receptor beta chains were read from a single sample in a study of T cell responses to AZD1222 COVID-19 vaccine. Sequencing was performed with immunoSEQ multiplex PCR; in TCRdb, only in-frame clones are kept and a portion is missing. The sample holds 95,000 to 120,000 clones, 86% seen once. The sequences come from peripheral blood, collected on day 0 of AZD1222 vaccination. Receptor source: an adult in good health. Each CDR3 is given with its conserved first and last residue. The D gene is left open where the match is weak. Only some rows state a clone size, as once, few, many or a class for expanded clones.

d_call	v_call	clone_size	j_call	cdr3_nt	cdr3_aa
TRBD1	TRBV5-4	-	TRBJ1-6	TGTGCCAGCAGCTTGGGGACAGGGCTATCTTTTTCACCCCTCCACTTT	CASSLGTGLSFSPLHF
-	TRBV5-1	many	TRBJ2-3	TGCGCCAGCAGCCTAATGGGAGTAGATACGCAGTATTTT	CASSLMGVDTQYF
-	TRBV9	-	TRBJ2-3	TGTGCCAGCAGCGTAGGTTTAGAGTTGACAGATACGCAGTATTTT	CASSVGLELTDTQYF
-	TRBV7-2	-	TRBJ1-5	TGTGCCAGCAACGATCGGGGGGGTCAGCCCCAGCATTTT	CASNDRGGQPQHF
-	TRBV7-2	-	TRBJ2-3	TGTGCCAGCACTCCTGGCTATAGGGGGGCCGATACGCAGTATTTT	CASTPGYRGADTQYF
-	TRBV18	-	TRBJ1-3	TGTGCCAGCTCACTGATAGTATCCTCTGGAAACACCATATATTTT	CASSLIVSSGNTIYF
TRBD1	TRBV18	-	TRBJ1-6	TGTGCCAGCTCACGGCAGGGGGCAAATAATTCACCCCTCCACTTT	CASSRQGANNSPLHF
TRBD1	TRBV7-2	-	TRBJ1-1	TGTGCCAGCAGCTTAGGGGGGACAGGTAACACTGAAGCTTTCTTT	CASSLGGTGNTEAFF
TRBD2	TRBV5-4	-	TRBJ2-3	TGTGCCAGCAGCCCCACGGGGGGGGCCTCAGATACGCAGTATTTT	CASSPTGGASDTQYF
-	TRBV7-9	-	TRBJ1-4	TGTGCCAGCAGCTCAGAAACAACTAATGAAAAACTGTTTTTT	CASSSETTNEKLFF
-	TRBV5-1	-	TRBJ1-4	TGCGCCAGCAGCTCCGGGACTAAAACGGGTGAAAAACTGTTTTTT	CASSSGTKTGEKLFF